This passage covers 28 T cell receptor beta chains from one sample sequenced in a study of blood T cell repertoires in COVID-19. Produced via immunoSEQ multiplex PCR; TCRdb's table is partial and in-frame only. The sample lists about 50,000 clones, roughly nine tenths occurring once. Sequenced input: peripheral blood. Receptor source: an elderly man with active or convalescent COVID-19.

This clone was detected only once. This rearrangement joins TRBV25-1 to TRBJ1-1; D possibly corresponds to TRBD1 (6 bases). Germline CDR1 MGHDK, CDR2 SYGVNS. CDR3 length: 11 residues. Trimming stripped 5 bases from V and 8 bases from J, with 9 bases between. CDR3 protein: CASSFDREAFF. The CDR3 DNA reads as TGTGCCAGCAGTTTCGACAGGGAAGCTTTCTTT. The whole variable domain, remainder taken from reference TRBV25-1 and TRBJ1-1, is EADIYQTPRYLVIGTGKKITLECSQTMGHDKMYWYQQDPGMELHLIHYSYGVNSTEKGDLSSESTVSRIRTEHFPLTLESARPSHTSQYLCASSFDREAFFGQGTRLTVV.

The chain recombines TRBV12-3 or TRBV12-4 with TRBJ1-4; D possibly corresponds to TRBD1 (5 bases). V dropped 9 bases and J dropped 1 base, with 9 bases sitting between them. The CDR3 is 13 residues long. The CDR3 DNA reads TGTGCCAGTCGGGGGGGAACTAATGAAAAACTGTTTTTT. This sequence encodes CASRGGTNEKLFF.

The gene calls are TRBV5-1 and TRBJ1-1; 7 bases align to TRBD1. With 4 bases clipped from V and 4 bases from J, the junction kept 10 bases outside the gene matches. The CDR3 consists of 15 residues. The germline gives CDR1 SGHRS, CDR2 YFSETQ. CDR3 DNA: TGCGCCAGCAGCGCCGGGACAGCTGATGGCACTGAAGCTTTCTTT. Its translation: CASSAGTADGTEAFF.

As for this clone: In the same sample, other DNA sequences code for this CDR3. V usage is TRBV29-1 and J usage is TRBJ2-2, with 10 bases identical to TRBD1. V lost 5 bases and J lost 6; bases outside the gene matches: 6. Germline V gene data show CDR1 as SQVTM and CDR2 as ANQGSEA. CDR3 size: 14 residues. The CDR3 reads CSVRQGAGPGELFF. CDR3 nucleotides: TGCAGCGTTCGACAGGGGGCGGGTCCCGGGGAGCTGTTTTTT.

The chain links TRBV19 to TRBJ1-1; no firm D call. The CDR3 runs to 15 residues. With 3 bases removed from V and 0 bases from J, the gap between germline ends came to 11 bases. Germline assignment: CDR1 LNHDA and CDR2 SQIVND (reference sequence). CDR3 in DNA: TGTGCCAGTAGTATTCAGGCGGGGATGAACACTGAAGCTTTCTTT. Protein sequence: CASSIQAGMNTEAFF.

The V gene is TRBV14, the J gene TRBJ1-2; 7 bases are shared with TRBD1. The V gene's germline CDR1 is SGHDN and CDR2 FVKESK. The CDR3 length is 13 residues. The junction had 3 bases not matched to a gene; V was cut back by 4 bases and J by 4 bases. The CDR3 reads CASSPGTVYGYTF. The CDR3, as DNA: TGTGCCAGCAGCCCAGGGACAGTCTATGGCTACACCTTC.

The CDR3, as DNA: TGTGCCAGCAGCTCCCCCCCGGGGGAGGCAATTCAGCCCCAGCATTTT. This gives the protein CASSSPPGEAIQPQHF. The rearrangement uses TRBV9 and TRBJ1-5, with D maybe TRBD1 (5 bases). CDR1 is SGDLS and CDR2 is YYNGEE in the germline V gene. Trimming stripped 4 bases from V and 6 bases from J, with 20 bases between. CDR3 length equals 16 residues.

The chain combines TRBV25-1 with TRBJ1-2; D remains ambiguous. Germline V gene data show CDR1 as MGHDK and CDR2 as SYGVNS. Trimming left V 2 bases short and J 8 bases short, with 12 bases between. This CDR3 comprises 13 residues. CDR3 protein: CASSELPPGGYTF. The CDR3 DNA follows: TGTGCCAGCAGTGAACTACCCCCCGGGGGCTACACCTTC.

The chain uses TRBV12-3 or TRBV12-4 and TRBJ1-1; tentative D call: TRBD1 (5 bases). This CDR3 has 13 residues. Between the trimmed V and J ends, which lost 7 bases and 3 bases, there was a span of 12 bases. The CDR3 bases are TGTGCCAGCACCCCGGGGGATTACACTGAAGCTTTCTTT. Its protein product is CASTPGDYTEAFF.

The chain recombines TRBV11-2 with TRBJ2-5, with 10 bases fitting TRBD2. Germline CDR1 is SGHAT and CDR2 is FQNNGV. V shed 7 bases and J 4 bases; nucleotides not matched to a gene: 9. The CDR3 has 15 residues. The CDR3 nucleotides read TGTGCCAGCAACCGGGGGCTAGCGGGGGTAGAGACCCAGTACTTC. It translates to CASNRGLAGVETQYF.

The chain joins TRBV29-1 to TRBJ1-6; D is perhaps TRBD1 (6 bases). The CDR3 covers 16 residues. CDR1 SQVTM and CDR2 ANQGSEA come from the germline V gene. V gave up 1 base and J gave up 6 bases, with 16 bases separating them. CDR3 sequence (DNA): TGCAGCGTTGAAGTTCCGGGCGCAGGGGCTAATTCACCCCTCCACTTT. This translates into CSVEVPGAGANSPLHF.

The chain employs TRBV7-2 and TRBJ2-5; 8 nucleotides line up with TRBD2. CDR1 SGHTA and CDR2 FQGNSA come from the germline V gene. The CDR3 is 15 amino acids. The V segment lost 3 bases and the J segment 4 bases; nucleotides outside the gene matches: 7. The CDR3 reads CASSFRGGLGETQYF. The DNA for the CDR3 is TGTGCCAGCAGCTTCCGGGGGGGCCTGGGAGAGACCCAGTACTTC.

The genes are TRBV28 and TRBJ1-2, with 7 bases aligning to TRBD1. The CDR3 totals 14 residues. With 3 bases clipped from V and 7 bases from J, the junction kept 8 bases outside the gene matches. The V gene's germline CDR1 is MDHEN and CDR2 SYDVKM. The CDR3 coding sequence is TGTGCCAGCAGTTTGGCCGGGACAGCCTCTGGCTACACCTTC. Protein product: CASSLAGTASGYTF.

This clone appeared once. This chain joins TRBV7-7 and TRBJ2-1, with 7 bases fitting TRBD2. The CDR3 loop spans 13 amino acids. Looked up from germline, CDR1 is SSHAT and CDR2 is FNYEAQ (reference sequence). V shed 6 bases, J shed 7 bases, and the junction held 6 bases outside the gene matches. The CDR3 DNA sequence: TGTGCCAGCAGTGTTTCCGGGGGGAATGAGCAGTTCTTC. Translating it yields CASSVSGGNEQFF.

In DNA, the CDR3 is TGTGCCAGCAGTTATTCACCGGGACAGGGATCACCCCTCCACTTT. Its translation: CASSYSPGQGSPLHF. The chain carries TRBV7-2 and TRBJ1-6, with 9 bases aligning to TRBD1. The V gene's germline CDR1 is SGHTA and CDR2 FQGNSA. CDR3 size: 15 residues. With 6 bases clipped from V and 10 bases from J, the junction kept 10 bases outside the gene matches.

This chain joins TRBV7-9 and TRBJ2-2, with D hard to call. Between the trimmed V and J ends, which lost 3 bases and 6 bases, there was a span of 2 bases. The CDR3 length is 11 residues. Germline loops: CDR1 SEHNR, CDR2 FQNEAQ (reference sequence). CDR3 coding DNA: TGTGCCAGCAGCTTCGCCGGGGAGCTGTTTTTT. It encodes CASSFAGELFF. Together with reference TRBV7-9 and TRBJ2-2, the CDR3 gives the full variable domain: DTGVSQNPRHKITKRGQNVTFRCDPISEHNRLYWYRQTLGQGPEFLTYFQNEAQLEKSRLLSDRFSAERPKGSFSTLEIQRTEQGDSAMYLCASSFAGELFFGEGSRLTVL.

The CDR3 region has the DNA TGTGCCAGCAGCCTCGGACAGGCGGTCATCTACGAGCAGTACTTC. Translation gives CASSLGQAVIYEQYF. The rearrangement joins TRBV7-6 to TRBJ2-7; 7 bases fit TRBD1. Trimming removed 5 bases from V and 3 bases from J; junction bases left unmatched: 10. Germline CDR1 SGHVS, CDR2 FNYEAQ. This CDR3 spans 15 amino acids. Full variable domain (outside the CDR3, taken from reference TRBV7-6 and TRBJ2-7): GAGVSQSPRYKVTKRGQDVALRCDPISGHVSLYWYRQALGQGPEFLTYFNYEAQQDKSGLPNDRFSAERPEGSISTLTIQRTEQRDSAMYRCASSLGQAVIYEQYFGPGTRLTVT.

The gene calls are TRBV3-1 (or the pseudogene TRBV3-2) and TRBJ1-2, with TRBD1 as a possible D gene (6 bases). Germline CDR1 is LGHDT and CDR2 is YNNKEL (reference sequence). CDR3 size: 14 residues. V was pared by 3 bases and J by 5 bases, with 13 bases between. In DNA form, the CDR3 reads TGTGCCAGCAGCCATGCGGGGGCCAGGTATGGCTACACCTTC. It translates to CASSHAGARYGYTF.

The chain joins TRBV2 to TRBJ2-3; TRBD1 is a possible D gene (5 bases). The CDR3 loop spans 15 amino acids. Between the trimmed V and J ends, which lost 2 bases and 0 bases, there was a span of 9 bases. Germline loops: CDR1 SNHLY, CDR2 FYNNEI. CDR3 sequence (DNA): TGTGCCAGCAGTGAACAGGGCGGTAGCACAGATACGCAGTATTTT. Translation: CASSEQGGSTDTQYF.

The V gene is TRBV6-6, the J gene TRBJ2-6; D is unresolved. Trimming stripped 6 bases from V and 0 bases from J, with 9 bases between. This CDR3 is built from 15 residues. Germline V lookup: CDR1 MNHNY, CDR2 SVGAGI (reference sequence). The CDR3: CASRASYSGANVLTF. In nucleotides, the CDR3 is TGTGCCAGCAGAGCCTCTTACTCTGGGGCCAACGTCCTGACTTTC.

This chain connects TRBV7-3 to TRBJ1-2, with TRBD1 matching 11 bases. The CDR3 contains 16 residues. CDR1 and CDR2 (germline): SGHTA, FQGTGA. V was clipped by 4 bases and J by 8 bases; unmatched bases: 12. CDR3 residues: CASSSPGGTGGFGYTF. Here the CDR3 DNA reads TGTGCCAGCAGCTCCCCCGGGGGGACAGGGGGTTTCGGCTACACCTTC.

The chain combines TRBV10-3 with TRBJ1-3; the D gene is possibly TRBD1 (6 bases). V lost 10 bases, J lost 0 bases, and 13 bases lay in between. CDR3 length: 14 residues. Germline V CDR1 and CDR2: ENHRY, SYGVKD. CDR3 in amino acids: CASGQSSSGNTIYF. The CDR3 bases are TGTGCCAGCGGACAGTCGAGCTCTGGAAACACCATATATTTT.

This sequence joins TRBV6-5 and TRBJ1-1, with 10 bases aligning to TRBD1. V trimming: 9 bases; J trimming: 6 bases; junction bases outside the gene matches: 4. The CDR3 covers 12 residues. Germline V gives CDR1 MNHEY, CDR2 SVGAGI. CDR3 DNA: TGTGCCAGTGACAGGGGGCTCGCTGAAGCTTTCTTT. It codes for CASDRGLAEAFF.

The CDR3 DNA is TGTGCCACCAGTGATTTCACCAGTTTTCAGCCCCAGCATTTT. Protein sequence: CATSDFTSFQPQHF. The chain has TRBV24-1 and TRBJ1-5; D unresolved. Trimming removed 1 base from V and 6 bases from J, with 9 bases in between. Germline V gene sequence: CDR1 KGHDR, CDR2 SFDVKD. This CDR3 is 14 amino acids long.

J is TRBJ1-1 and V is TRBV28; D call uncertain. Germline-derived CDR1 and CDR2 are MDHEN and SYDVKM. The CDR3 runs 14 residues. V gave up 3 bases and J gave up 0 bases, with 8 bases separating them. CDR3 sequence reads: CASSLAEMNTEAFF. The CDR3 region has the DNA TGTGCCAGCAGTTTGGCAGAAATGAACACTGAAGCTTTCTTT.

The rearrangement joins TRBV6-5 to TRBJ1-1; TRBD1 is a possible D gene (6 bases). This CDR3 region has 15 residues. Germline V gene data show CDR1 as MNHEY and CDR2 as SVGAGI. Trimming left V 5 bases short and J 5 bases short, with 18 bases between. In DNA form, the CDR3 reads TGTGCCAGCAGTCGGGATCCTAATCAGGGGACTGAAGCTTTCTTT. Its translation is CASSRDPNQGTEAFF.

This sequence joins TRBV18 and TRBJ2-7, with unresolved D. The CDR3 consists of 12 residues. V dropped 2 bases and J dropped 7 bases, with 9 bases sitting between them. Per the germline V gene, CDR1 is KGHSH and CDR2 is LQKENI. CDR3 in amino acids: CASSPGLSEQYF. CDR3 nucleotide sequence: TGTGCCAGCTCACCAGGGCTCAGTGAGCAGTACTTC.

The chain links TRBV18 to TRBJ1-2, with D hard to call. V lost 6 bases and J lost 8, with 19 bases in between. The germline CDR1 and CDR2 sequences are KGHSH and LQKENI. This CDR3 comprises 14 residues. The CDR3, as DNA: TGTGCCAGCTCCTTAGACCCGGGGTTTGGAGGCTACACCTTC. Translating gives CASSLDPGFGGYTF.